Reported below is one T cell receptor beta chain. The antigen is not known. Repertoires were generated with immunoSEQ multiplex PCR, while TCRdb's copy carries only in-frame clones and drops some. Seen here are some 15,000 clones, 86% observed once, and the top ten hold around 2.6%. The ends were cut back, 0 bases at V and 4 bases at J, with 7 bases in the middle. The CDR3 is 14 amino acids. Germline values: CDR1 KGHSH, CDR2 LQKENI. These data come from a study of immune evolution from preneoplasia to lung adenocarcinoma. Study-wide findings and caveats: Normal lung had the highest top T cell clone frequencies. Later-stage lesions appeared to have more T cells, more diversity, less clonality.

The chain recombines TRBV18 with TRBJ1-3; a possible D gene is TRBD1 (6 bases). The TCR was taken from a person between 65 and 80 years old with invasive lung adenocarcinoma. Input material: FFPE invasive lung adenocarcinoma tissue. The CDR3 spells CASSPPGQGNTIYF. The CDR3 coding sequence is TGTGCCAGCTCACCACCTGGACAGGGAAACACCATATATTTT.